This TCR beta chain derives from a study of T cells in Graves' hyperthyroidism and ophthalmopathy. Only a few counts were recorded for this clonotype. RNA transcripts provided the source from which TCR beta CDR3 regions were amplified. The TCR CDR3 was amplified in a first-round RT-PCR using the HTBI primer set. One entry per CDR3 protein results from TCRdb running MiXCR on the multiplex PCR reads. The table lists approximately 400,000 distinct CDR3 sequences, roughly 18% of them singletons, with 40% in the top ten. With 5 bases removed from V and 0 bases from J, the gap between germline ends came to 11 bases. Germline lookup yields CDR1 SEHNR and CDR2 FQNEAQ (reference sequence). CDR3 length equals 15 residues.

This chain connects TRBV7-9 to TRBJ1-3, with D possibly TRBD1 on 6 matching bases. Sequencing used blood. The receptor was derived from a man between 18 and 35 years old with Graves' ophthalmopathy. The CDR3 bases are TGTGCCAGCAGCCCCACAGGGTCCTCTGGAAACACCATATATTTT. It is translated as CASSPTGSSGNTIYF.